This T cell receptor beta chain appears in the sequencing data of a study of OX40 agonist ivuxolimab in advanced cancers. Study-level information: The diagnoses of dose-escalation patients were hepatocellular carcinoma, melanoma, renal cell or head and neck cancer.

As regards this clone: Its antigen is not known.

General observations from the study: The study observed clonal expansion of CD4+ and CD8+ blood T cells by week 6 at 0.1 to 3.0 mg/kg.

Some clones are missing from TCRdb's copy, which holds only in-frame ones; the method was immunoSEQ multiplex PCR. The sample includes fewer than 20,000 clones, about 81% seen only once; the top ten take around two fifths. Germline CDR1 reads SGHVS; CDR2 reads FNYEAQ. Trimming took 5 bases from V and 12 from J, leaving 20 bases between them. This CDR3 has 13 amino acids. The clonotype originates from an adult with an advanced solid tumor such as melanoma, head and neck, liver or kidney cancer. This specimen was CD4+ or CD8+ T cells sorted from blood, taken in a trial of the OX40 agonist ivuxolimab. V and J are TRBV7-6 and TRBJ2-7, with D hard to call. The CDR3 here is CASSLPNRPEVYF. The CDR3 bases are TGTGCCAGCAGCCTCCCAAATCGACCTGAGGTGTACTTC.